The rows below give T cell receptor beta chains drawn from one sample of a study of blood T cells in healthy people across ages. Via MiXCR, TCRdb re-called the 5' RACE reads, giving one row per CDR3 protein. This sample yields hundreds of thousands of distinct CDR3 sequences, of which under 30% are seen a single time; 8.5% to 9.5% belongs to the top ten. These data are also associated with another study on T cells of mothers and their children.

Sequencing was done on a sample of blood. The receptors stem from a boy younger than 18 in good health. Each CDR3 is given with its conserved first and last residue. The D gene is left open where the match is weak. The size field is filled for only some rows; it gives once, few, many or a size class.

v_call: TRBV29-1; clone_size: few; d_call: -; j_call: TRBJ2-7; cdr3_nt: TGCAGCGTTGAGGGCGGTTCGGTATACGAGCAGTACTTC; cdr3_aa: CSVEGGSVYEQYF
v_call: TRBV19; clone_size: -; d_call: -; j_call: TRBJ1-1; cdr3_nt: TGTGCCAGTAGTATAGACAGGAACACTGAAGCTTTCTTT; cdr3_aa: CASSIDRNTEAFF
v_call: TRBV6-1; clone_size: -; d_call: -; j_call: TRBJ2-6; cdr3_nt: TGTGCCAGCAGCTCGATACGCCCCGGTGGCGCGATGGCTGGGGCCAACGTCCTGACTTTC; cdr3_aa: CASSSIRPGGAMAGANVLTF
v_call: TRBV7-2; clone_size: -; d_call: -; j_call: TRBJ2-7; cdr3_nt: TGTGCCAGCAGCTTAGAAATTCGGAATTACGAGCAGTACTTC; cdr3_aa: CASSLEIRNYEQYF
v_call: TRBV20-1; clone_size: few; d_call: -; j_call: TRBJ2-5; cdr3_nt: TGCAGTGCTAGAGAAGGCGTGCGTAGACAAGAGACCCAGTACTTC; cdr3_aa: CSAREGVRRQETQYF
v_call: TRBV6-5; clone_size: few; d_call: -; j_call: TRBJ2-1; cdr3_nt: TGTGCCAGCCGTCCATGGGGGGCATCCCTTAATGAGCAGTTCTTC; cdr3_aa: CASRPWGASLNEQFF
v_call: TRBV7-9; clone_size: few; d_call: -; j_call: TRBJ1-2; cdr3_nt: TGTGCCACCATTCGAGTACAGGGAGACTATGGCTACACCTTC; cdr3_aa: CATIRVQGDYGYTF
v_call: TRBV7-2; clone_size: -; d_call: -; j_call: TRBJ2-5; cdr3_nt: TGTGCCAGCAGCCGCCAAAGTCAGCTATCGTGGGAGACCCAGTACTTC; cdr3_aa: CASSRQSQLSWETQYF
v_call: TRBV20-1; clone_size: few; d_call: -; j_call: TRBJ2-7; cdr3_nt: TGCAGTGCTAGAGATGGAGGGCCCTACGAGCAGTACTTC; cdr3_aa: CSARDGGPYEQYF
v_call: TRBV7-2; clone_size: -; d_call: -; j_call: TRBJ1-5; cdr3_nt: TGTGCCAGCAGCTCACAGGGAGATCAGCCCCAGCATTTT; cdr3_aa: CASSSQGDQPQHF
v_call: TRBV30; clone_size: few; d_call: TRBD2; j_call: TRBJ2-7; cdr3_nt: TGTGCCTGGAGTCCTTTCCCCACTAGCGGGGGAACCGAGCAGTACTTC; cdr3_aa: CAWSPFPTSGGTEQYF
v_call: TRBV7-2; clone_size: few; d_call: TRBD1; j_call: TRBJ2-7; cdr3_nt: TGTGCCAGCAGCTTAGAGGGACAGGGTCGCGAGCAGTACTTC; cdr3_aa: CASSLEGQGREQYF
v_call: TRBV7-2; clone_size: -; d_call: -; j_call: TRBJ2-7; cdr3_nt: TGTGCCAGCAGCTTAGCAGGCTGGCGGGCCAGGGTGAACGAGCAGTACTTC; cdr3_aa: CASSLAGWRARVNEQYF
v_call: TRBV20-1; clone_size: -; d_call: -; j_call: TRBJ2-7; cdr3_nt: TGCAGTGCTAGGGTACGACTACCGAGCTCCTACGAGCAGTACTTC; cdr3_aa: CSARVRLPSSYEQYF
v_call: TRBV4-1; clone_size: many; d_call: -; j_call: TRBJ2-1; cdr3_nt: TGCGCCAGCAGCCAAGATGGGGTGGAGCAGTTCTTC; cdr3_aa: CASSQDGVEQFF
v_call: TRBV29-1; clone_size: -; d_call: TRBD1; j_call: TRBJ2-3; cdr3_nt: TGCAGCGGGGGGGGACAGGGGCCCGGAGATACGCAGTATTTT; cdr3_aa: CSGGGQGPGDTQYF
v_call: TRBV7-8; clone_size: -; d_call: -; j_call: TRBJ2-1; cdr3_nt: TGTGCCAGCAGCCGGGCAAAGGAGCAGTTCTTC; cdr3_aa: CASSRAKEQFF
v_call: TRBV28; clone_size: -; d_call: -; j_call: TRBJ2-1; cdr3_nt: TGTGCCAGCAGGGGTCCCGACAATGAGCAGTTCTTC; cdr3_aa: CASRGPDNEQFF
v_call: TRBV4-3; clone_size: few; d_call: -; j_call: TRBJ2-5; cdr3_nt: TGCGCCAGCAGCCAAGATTCGATGGAGACCCAGTACTTC; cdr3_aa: CASSQDSMETQYF
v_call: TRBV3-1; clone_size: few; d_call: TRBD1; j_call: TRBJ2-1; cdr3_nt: TGTGCCAGCAGCCATTTTTCACCGGGACAGGGAAGCGGTGAGCAGTTCTTC; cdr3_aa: CASSHFSPGQGSGEQFF
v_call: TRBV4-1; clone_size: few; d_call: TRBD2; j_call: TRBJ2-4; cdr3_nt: TGCGCCAGCGCCAAACTAGCGGGGGTAGCCAAAAACATTCAGTACTTC; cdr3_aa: CASAKLAGVAKNIQYF
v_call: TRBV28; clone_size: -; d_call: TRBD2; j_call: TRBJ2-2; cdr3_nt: TGTGCCAGCAGTGCCAGCGGGGCGAACACCGGGGAGCTGTTTTTT; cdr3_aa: CASSASGANTGELFF
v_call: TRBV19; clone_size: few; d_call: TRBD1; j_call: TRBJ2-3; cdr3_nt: TGTGCCAGTAGTTGGACAGGGCATCGGACGCAGTATTTT; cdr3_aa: CASSWTGHRTQYF
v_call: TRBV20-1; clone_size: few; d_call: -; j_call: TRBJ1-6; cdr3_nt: TGCAGTGCCACCTTTGAGCTATCAAATAATTCACCCCTCCACTTT; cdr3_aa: CSATFELSNNSPLHF
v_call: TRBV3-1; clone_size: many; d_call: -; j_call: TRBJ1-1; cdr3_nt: TGTGCCAGCAGCCCTGTTTTGGGGGATCCAGCTTTCTTT; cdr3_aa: CASSPVLGDPAFF
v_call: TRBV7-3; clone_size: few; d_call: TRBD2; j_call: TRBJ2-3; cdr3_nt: TGTGCCAGCAGCTTACTTGGGACTAGCGGGGTCACAGATACGCAGTATTTT; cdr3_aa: CASSLLGTSGVTDTQYF
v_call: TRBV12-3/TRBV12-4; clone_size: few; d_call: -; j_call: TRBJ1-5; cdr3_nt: TGTGCCAGCAGTTTCGGCAGGAATCAGCCCCAGCATTTT; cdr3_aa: CASSFGRNQPQHF
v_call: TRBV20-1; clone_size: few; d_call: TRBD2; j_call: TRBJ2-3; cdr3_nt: TGCAGTGCTAGACTAGCGGGACTAACGCAGTATTTT; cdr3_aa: CSARLAGLTQYF
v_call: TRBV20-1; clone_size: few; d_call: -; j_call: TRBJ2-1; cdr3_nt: TGCAGTGCTAGAGAGACAGGCTCCTACAATGAGCAGTTCTTC; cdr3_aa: CSARETGSYNEQFF
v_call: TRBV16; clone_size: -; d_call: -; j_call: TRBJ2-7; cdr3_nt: TGTGCCAGCAGCCAATCAACTTTCGAGCAGTACTTC; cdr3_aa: CASSQSTFEQYF
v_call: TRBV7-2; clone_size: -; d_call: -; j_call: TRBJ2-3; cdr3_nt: TGTGCCAGCAGCTTAGCTGGGACCAGAACCACAGATACGCAGTATTTT; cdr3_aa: CASSLAGTRTTDTQYF
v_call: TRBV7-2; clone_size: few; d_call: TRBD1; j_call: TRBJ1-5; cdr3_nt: TGTGCCAGCAGCTTATACGACAGGGGTCAGCCCCAGCATTTT; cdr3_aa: CASSLYDRGQPQHF
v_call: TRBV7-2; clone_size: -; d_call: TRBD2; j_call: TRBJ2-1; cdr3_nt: TGTGCCAGCAGCTTAGCCGCGACTAGCGGGCTAGGGGAGAGGGAGCAGTTCTTC; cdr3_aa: CASSLAATSGLGEREQFF
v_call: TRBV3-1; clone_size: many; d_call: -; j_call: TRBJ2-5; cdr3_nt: TGTGCAATCAGGGTGGAAGACCAAGAGACCCAGTACTTC; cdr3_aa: CAIRVEDQETQYF
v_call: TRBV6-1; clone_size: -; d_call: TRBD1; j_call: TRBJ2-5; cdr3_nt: TGTGCCAGCAGTGATCCTCAGGGTGACAGGGTCCAAGAGACCCAGTACTTC; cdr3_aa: CASSDPQGDRVQETQYF
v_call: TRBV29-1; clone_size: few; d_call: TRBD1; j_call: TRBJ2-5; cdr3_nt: TGCAGCGTTGAAGGGACAGGGCGGGAGACCCAGTACTTC; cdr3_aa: CSVEGTGRETQYF
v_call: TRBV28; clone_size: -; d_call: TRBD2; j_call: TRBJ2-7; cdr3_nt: TGTGCCAGCGGTGGCCTAGCGGTCCCCTCCTACGAGCAGTACTTC; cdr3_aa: CASGGLAVPSYEQYF
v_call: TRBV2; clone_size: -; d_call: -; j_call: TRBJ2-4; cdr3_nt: TGTGCCAGCGGTCTACGGGGAGCCAAAAACATTCAGTACTTC; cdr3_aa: CASGLRGAKNIQYF
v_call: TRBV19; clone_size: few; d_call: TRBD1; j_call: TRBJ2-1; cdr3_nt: TGTGCCAGTAATACACAGGGGAGCTCCTACAATGAGCAGTTCTTC; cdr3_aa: CASNTQGSSYNEQFF
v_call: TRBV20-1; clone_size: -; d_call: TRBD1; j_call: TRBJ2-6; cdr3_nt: TGCAGTGCTAGAGATCAGGCCGGGACAGGGAACTCTGGGGCCAACGTCCTGACTTTC; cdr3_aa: CSARDQAGTGNSGANVLTF
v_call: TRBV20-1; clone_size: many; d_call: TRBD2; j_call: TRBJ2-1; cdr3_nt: TGCAGTGCTAGAGATCTAGCGGGGGGGGTCTATGAGCAGTTCTTC; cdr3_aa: CSARDLAGGVYEQFF
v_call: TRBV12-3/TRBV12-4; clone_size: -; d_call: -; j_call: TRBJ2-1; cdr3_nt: TGTGCCAGCAGTTTAATAACCACCGAATACAATGAGCAGTTCTTC; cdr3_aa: CASSLITTEYNEQFF
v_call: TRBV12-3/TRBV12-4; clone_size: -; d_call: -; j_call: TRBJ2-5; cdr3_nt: TGTGCCAGCAGCACCCGAATTTTAGGGGCCCAGTACTTC; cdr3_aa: CASSTRILGAQYF
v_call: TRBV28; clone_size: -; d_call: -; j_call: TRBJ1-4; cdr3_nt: TGTGCCAGCAGCCAGTCAGGACTTAATGAAAAACTGTTTTTT; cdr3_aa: CASSQSGLNEKLFF
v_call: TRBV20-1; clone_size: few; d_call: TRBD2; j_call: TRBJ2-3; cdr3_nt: TGCAGTGCTAGAGATGGGCGGGGGGCGGCAGATACGCAGTATTTT; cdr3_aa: CSARDGRGAADTQYF
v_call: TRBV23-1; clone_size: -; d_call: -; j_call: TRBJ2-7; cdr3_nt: TGCGCCAGCAGTCAAAGTTTCGCGGCTTACTACGAGCAGTACTTC; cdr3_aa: CASSQSFAAYYEQYF
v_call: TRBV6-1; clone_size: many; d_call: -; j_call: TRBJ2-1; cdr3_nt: TGTGCCAGCAAGAGGACTTATGAGCAGTTCTTC; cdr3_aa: CASKRTYEQFF
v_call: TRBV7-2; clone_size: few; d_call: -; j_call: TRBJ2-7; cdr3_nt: TGTGCCTCATCCAGGGGGAGGTCCTACGAGCAGTACTTC; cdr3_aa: CASSRGRSYEQYF
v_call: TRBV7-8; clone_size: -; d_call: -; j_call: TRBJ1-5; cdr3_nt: TGTGCCAGCAGTTGGAAGGGCGATCAGCCCCAGCATTTT; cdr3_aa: CASSWKGDQPQHF